This T cell receptor beta chain derives from a study of shared clonotypes between healthy human individuals. Study-wide results and limits: For naive CD4 cells, around 5% of clonotypes were shared across a few donors. Some clonotypes were shared by all four sorted-subset donors, while others were not shared. The non-shared ones had lower generation probabilities than the shared ones. Among the subsets, naive ones generally showed larger estimated richness than memory ones.

Details on this clone: What it recognizes is unknown.

The assay was immunoSEQ multiplex PCR, and TCRdb's table has in-frame clones only and misses some. Among nearly 1 million clones, 76% were seen once, and the ten largest hold 1.5%. Germline assignment: CDR1 SGHAT and CDR2 FQNNGV. This CDR3 contains 12 residues. Deletions cut 3 bases from V and 4 bases from J, with 5 bases between. The specimen sequenced was memory CD4+ T cells sorted from blood. The subset: CD45RA-negative fraction. The sequence was collected from a man younger than 35 in good health. J is TRBJ2-3 and V is TRBV11-2; the D call may be TRBD1 or TRBD2 (5 bases each). CDR3 in amino acids: CASSLGADTQYF. The CDR3 nucleotides are TGTGCCAGCAGCTTGGGGGCAGATACGCAGTATTTT. Using reference TRBV11-2 and TRBJ2-3 for the parts outside the CDR3, the full variable domain is EAGVAQSPRYKIIEKRQSVAFWCNPISGHATLYWYQQILGQGPKLLIQFQNNGVVDDSQLPKDRFSAERLKGVDSTLKIQPAKLEDSAVYLCASSLGADTQYFGPGTRLTVL.